Following are 10 T cell receptor beta chains from one sample sequenced in a study of breast tumors, draining lymph nodes, adjacent tissues (TCRdb year 2016). Libraries were built with multiplex PCR. The listed sequencing device is Illumina HiSeq 2000. Through fastp at Q25 and MiXCR, TCRdb rebuilt clones from the public reads, retaining in-frame beta chains. Duplicate CDR3 protein sequences are folded into a single record with the most common DNA and genes. The sample data list hundreds of thousands of distinct CDR3 sequences, and roughly 32% of these were observed just once. The ten largest clones take up around 1.4% of the sample. Lymph node samples came from the axillary draining lymph nodes of breast cancer patients. The source material was axillary lymph node tissue. The receptor source for this set is a female donor with breast cancer. Some clones in this sample may be carry-over from other donors' samples.

This clonotype was seen a handful of times. The chain employs TRBV20-1 and TRBJ2-2, with 10 bases matching TRBD2. Germline loops: CDR1 DFQATT, CDR2 SNEGSKA (reference sequence). The V segment lost 5 bases and the J segment 4 bases; nucleotides outside the gene matches: 10. CDR3 length: 16 amino acids. CDR3 in DNA: TGCAGTGCTGCGCCTAGCGGGAGTAGGGCCACCGGGGAGCTGTTTTTT. This sequence encodes CSAAPSGSRATGELFF.

At least ten counts were recorded for this clonotype. This sequence joins TRBV5-8 and TRBJ1-6; D is unresolved. Germline-derived CDR1 and CDR2 are SGHTS and YDEGEE. This CDR3 spans 15 amino acids. The V end lost 5 bases, the J end lost 4 bases, and 13 bases lay between the germline ends. As DNA, the CDR3 is TGTGCCAGCAGATACACCGGGAATTATAATTCACCCCTCCACTTT. It specifies CASRYTGNYNSPLHF.

V and J are TRBV6-2 or TRBV6-3 and TRBJ2-7; weak D call: TRBD1 (5 bases). This CDR3 comprises 14 residues. Trimming took off 5 bases at V and 2 bases at J, with 13 bases between the two ends. Looked up from germline, CDR1 is MNHEY and CDR2 is SVGEGT. As DNA, the CDR3 is TGTGCCAGCAGTCACACTCAGGGAACCTACGAGCAGTACTTC. Protein product: CASSHTQGTYEQYF.

This clonotype was recorded many times. The chain recombines TRBV5-4 with TRBJ2-7; TRBD1 matches 9 bases. In germline, CDR1 is SGHNT, CDR2 YYREEE (reference sequence). The trim removed 2 bases at V and 4 bases at J, leaving 10 bases unmatched. The CDR3 is 16 residues long. The CDR3 is CASSLDPGQGGYEQYF. CDR3 sequence (DNA): TGTGCCAGCAGCTTAGATCCGGGACAGGGCGGTTACGAGCAGTACTTC.

The CDR3 reads CASLRGRAQNIQYF. CDR3 coding DNA: TGTGCCAGCCTTCGCGGGAGGGCGCAAAACATTCAGTACTTC. The gene calls are TRBV6-2 or TRBV6-3 and TRBJ2-4, with 9 bases identical to TRBD2. Looked up from germline, CDR1 is MNHEY and CDR2 is SVGEGT. The CDR3 covers 14 residues. Trimming took 8 bases from V and 5 from J; bases not matched to a gene: 7.

The chain is built from TRBV6-1 and TRBJ1-5, with no clear D. V dropped 6 bases and J dropped 0 bases, with 6 bases sitting between them. The CDR3 spans 13 residues. Germline-derived CDR1 and CDR2 are MNHNS and SASEGT. The CDR3 protein is CASRQYSNQPQHF. Written as DNA, the CDR3 is TGTGCCAGCAGGCAATATAGCAATCAGCCCCAGCATTTT.

This clonotype was picked up many times. The chain joins TRBV5-1 to TRBJ2-2; D not certain. The germline V gene has CDR1 SGHRS and CDR2 YFSETQ. This CDR3 region has 16 residues. The V and J ends lost 0 bases and 2 bases respectively, with 11 bases between them. DNA for the CDR3: TGCGCCAGCAGCTTGGTGGTCGGTCCTAACACCGGGGAGCTGTTTTTT. This encodes CASSLVVGPNTGELFF.

The chain carries TRBV4-1 and TRBJ2-2, with D possibly being TRBD1 (5 bases). The J call is uncertain, as TRBJ1-4 better fits the DNA end. CDR1 and CDR2 from the germline V gene are MGHRA and YSYEKL. There are 17 residues in the CDR3. As DNA, the CDR3 is TGCGCCAGCAGCCAAGTAGGAACAAGGGGCACTAATGAAAAACTGTTTTTT. Protein sequence: CASSQVGTRGTNEKLFF.

The sample holds many counts of this clonotype. The chain recombines TRBV2 with TRBJ2-2, with 12 bases identical to TRBD1. Germline loops: CDR1 SNHLY, CDR2 FYNNEI. V shed 6 bases, J shed 7 bases, and the junction held 3 bases outside the gene matches. CDR3 length equals 14 residues. The CDR3 DNA sequence: TGTGCCAGCAGAGGGGACAGGGGGCGCGGGGAGCTGTTTTTT. Its translation is CASRGDRGRGELFF.

The CDR3 is CASSMTSGTDTQYF. CDR3 sequence (DNA): TGTGCCAGCAGTATGACTAGCGGCACAGATACGCAGTATTTT. This chain joins TRBV25-1 and TRBJ2-3; 8 bases match TRBD2. The germline gives CDR1 MGHDK, CDR2 SYGVNS. Trimming took 5 bases from V and 1 from J; bases not matched to a gene: 2. The CDR3 extends over 14 amino acids.